The following is a T cell receptor (beta chain) sequence with its context. Its antigen is currently unknown. This CDR3 has 13 residues. Per germline, CDR1 MNHEY and CDR2 SMNVEV (reference sequence). V was shortened by 6 bases and J by 7 bases, with 13 bases between the two germline ends. It was with previously described methods and listed TCR primers that bulk TCR libraries were made. Using its own MiXCR run on the PCR reads, TCRdb lists one record per CDR3 protein. The sample includes approximately 590,000 distinct CDR3 sequences, less than 30% of them seen just once. This specimen comes from a study of molecular identifiers for immune sequencing clone quantification. At the level of the study: In the replicates, RNA derived from 20,000 or 100,000 naive CD8 cells was divided into five parts, and four were sequenced. Study-level findings and limits: For highly expanded clones, sizes could be underestimated when identical TCR molecules share a barcode. Effector cells had over 99% of their molecules in clones above 20 RNA copies, while naive cells had under 1%.

The sequenced sample consisted of naive CD8+ T cells from blood, with Jurkat cell RNA spiked in. Documented subset: FACS-sorted CD8+CD4-CCR7+CD45RA+ naive T cells. This TCR was recovered from a human donor in good health. Some libraries in this study had Jurkat cell RNA spiked in. The V and J genes are TRBV27 and TRBJ1-5, with D possibly being TRBD1 (6 bases). Here the CDR3 reads CASRTGLSQPQHF. Here the CDR3 DNA reads TGTGCCAGCAGAACAGGGTTGTCACAGCCCCAGCATTTT.